This TCR beta chain is drawn from a study of shared clonotypes between healthy human individuals. CD8 cells regarded as naive lacked CD45RO, were positively chosen for CCR7, and omitted terminally differentiated effector memory CD45RA+ cells. Trimming pared 4 bases from V and 2 bases from J, leaving 9 bases between. The CDR3 has 13 residues. Germline assignment: CDR1 SGDLS and CDR2 YYNGEE. An assay was performed, and its level was deep. Method: immunoSEQ multiplex PCR; TCRdb's copy keeps in-frame clones and lacks some. The sample contains some 2 million clones, about 95% of which appear only once. The sequenced sample consisted of naive CD8+ T cells sorted from blood. This chain uses TRBV9 with TRBJ2-5, with D possibly TRBD1 on 6 matching bases. This TCR derives from a man in his late teens or twenties in good health. CDR3 bases: TGTGCCAGCAGCCCGGACAGTCAAGAGACCCAGTACTTC. Amino acids: CASSPDSQETQYF.